The 17 T cell receptor beta chains below come from one sample, sequenced in a study of cytomegalovirus exposure and HLA in healthy donors. PCR amplification relied on 60 Vbeta primers (plus 13 Jbeta primers). Clones were sequenced by immunoSEQ multiplex PCR, and TCRdb holds only the in-frame ones, with some missing. The sample has some 100,000 clones; 60% to 85% are singletons. The sequencing input was PBMCs. The receptors were sampled from a man aged 50 to 60 in good health and CMV-seronegative.

The genes are TRBV30 and TRBJ1-4; 8 bases match TRBD1. CDR1 is GTSNPN, CDR2 SVGIG, per germline (reference sequence). The length of the CDR3 is 12 residues. V was pared by 7 bases and J by 7 bases, with 5 bases of the junction left unmatched. In DNA form, the CDR3 reads TGTGCCTCGGGACAGGCTGTTGAAAAACTGTTTTTT. Encoded protein: CASGQAVEKLFF.

This chain links TRBV6-5 with TRBJ1-3; 10 bases are shared with TRBD1. Losses at the gene ends were 3 bases for V and 3 bases for J; bases not matched to a gene: 5. There are 16 residues in the CDR3. The germline CDR1 and CDR2 sequences are MNHEY and SVGAGI. CDR3 loop: CASSYGDRGVGNTIYF. The CDR3 coding sequence is TGTGCCAGCAGTTATGGGGACAGGGGAGTTGGAAACACCATATATTTT.

This clone has more than one count but fewer than ten. The CDR3 sequence is CASQGSQETQYF. The CDR3 nucleotides read TGTGCCAGTCAGGGGTCCCAAGAGACCCAGTACTTC. This sequence joins TRBV6-6 and TRBJ2-5; tentative D call: TRBD1 (6 bases). The germline gives CDR1 MNHNY, CDR2 SVGAGI (reference sequence). V dropped 9 bases and J dropped 1 base, with 9 bases sitting between them. The length of the CDR3 is 12 residues.

Concerning this clone itself: A junction end diverges from the germline sequence, so it may reflect a read error. The CDR3 bases are TGTGCCGGCAGCCCTCCGGCTAGCGGGAGGCTCGAGCAGTACTTC. It codes for CAGSPPASGRLEQYF. The chain recombines TRBV7-2 with TRBJ2-7, with TRBD2 matching 11 bases. The CDR3 runs to 15 residues. The V gene's germline CDR1 is SGHTA and CDR2 FQGNSA. Using reference TRBV7-2 and TRBJ2-7 for the parts outside the CDR3, the full variable domain is GAGVSQSPSNKVTEKGKDVELRCDPISGHTALYWYRQSLGQGLEFLIYFQGNSAPDKSGLPSDRFSAERTGGSVSTLTIQRTQQEDSAVYLCAGSPPASGRLEQYFGPGTRLTVT.

The chain couples TRBV28 to TRBJ2-3; TRBD1 might be the D (5 bases). The V end lost 5 bases, the J end lost 1 base, and 10 bases lay between the germline ends. Germline V gene lookup returns CDR1 MDHEN and CDR2 SYDVKM. The CDR3 is 14 amino acids. CDR3 DNA: TGTGCCAGCAGTCTATCCAGGGGCACAGATACGCAGTATTTT. Amino acids: CASSLSRGTDTQYF. The whole variable domain, remainder taken from reference TRBV28 and TRBJ2-3, is DVKVTQSSRYLVKRTGEKVFLECVQDMDHENMFWYRQDPGLGLRLIYFSYDVKMKEKGDIPEGYSVSREKKERFSLILESASTNQTSMYLCASSLSRGTDTQYFGPGTRLTVL.

This clone showed up just once. The chain is built from TRBV4-1 and TRBJ1-5; tentative D call: TRBD1 (5 bases). Germline V gives CDR1 MGHRA, CDR2 YSYEKL. Trimming removed 0 bases at V and 6 bases at J, with 12 bases between. The CDR3 sequence is 15 residues long. CDR3: CASSQDPGLGQPQHF. Here the CDR3 DNA reads TGCGCCAGCAGCCAAGATCCAGGGTTGGGTCAGCCCCAGCATTTT.

The CDR3 DNA follows: TGCGCCAGCAGCGTGTCCTCGGGGGGTAGCGATGGCTACACCTTC. This gives the protein CASSVSSGGSDGYTF. J is TRBJ1-2 and V is TRBV5-1; possible D gene TRBD1, 5 bases. The V end was cut by 4 bases, the J end by 6 bases, with 19 bases between. This CDR3 spans 15 amino acids. The germline V gene encodes CDR1 SGHRS and CDR2 YFSETQ.

The chain combines TRBV30 with TRBJ2-5; a weak D match, TRBD1 (6 bases). Deletions cut 0 bases from V and 4 bases from J, with 9 bases between. This CDR3 region has 13 residues. From germline, CDR1 is GTSNPN and CDR2 SVGIG (reference sequence). The chain's CDR3 is CAWSVGQRETQYF. CDR3 in DNA: TGTGCCTGGAGTGTAGGACAGAGAGAGACCCAGTACTTC.

The sample holds a few counts of this clone. V is TRBV28 and J is TRBJ2-3, with 10 bases that match TRBD2. Germline lookup yields CDR1 MDHEN and CDR2 SYDVKM. The CDR3 is made up of 15 amino acids. Trimming took 6 bases from V and 5 from J; bases not matched to a gene: 8. The CDR3 DNA reads as TGTGCCAGCAGCACAGCGGGGGGGCGTCAAGATACGCAGTATTTT. It yields the protein CASSTAGGRQDTQYF.

This rearrangement joins TRBV5-6 to TRBJ1-1; the D is unclear. Germline V gene data show CDR1 as SGHDT and CDR2 as YYEEEE. The CDR3 sequence is 13 residues long. Between the trimmed V and J ends, which lost 3 bases and 4 bases, there was a span of 10 bases. CDR3 DNA sequence: TGTGCCAGCAGCTCAACTCCCGGCACTGAAGCTTTCTTT. It yields the protein CASSSTPGTEAFF.

The chain links TRBV11-2 to TRBJ2-2; possible D gene TRBD2, 5 bases. This CDR3 contains 16 residues. V was pared by 5 bases and J by 5 bases, with 18 bases between. Germline CDR1 reads SGHAT; CDR2 reads FQNNGV. The CDR3 is CASSPGKTRGTGELFF. DNA for the CDR3: TGTGCCAGCAGCCCTGGGAAGACCCGCGGGACCGGGGAGCTGTTTTTT.

The sample holds one count of this clone. The rearrangement joins TRBV19 to TRBJ1-2; TRBD1 might be the D (6 bases). Per germline, CDR1 LNHDA and CDR2 SQIVND (reference sequence). Trimming pared 4 bases from V and 2 bases from J, leaving 8 bases between. This CDR3 is built from 13 residues. CDR3 amino acids: CASSTQGNYGYTF. For the CDR3, the DNA is TGTGCCAGTAGTACCCAGGGGAACTATGGCTACACCTTC. Filled out from reference TRBV19 and TRBJ1-2, the complete variable domain reads DGGITQSPKYLFRKEGQNVTLSCEQNLNHDAMYWYRQDPGQGLRLIYYSQIVNDFQKGDIAEGYSVSREKKESFPLTVTSAQKNPTAFYLCASSTQGNYGYTFGSGTRLTVV.

The chain links TRBV30 to TRBJ1-2, with D unresolved. CDR3 length: 13 residues. Trimming stripped 3 bases from V and 2 bases from J, with 10 bases between. Germline CDR1 and CDR2: GTSNPN and SVGIG (reference sequence). For the CDR3, the DNA is TGTGCCTGGAGGGCCGCGGGGAACTATGGCTACACCTTC. Translated, it gives CAWRAAGNYGYTF.

The rearrangement links TRBV9 to TRBJ2-2, with 7 bases fitting TRBD2. The CDR3 is 15 residues long. Germline V gene data show CDR1 as SGDLS and CDR2 as YYNGEE. V dropped 0 bases and J dropped 6; count of bases not matched to a gene: 5. The CDR3, as DNA: TGTGCCAGCAGCGTAGCCGCGACTAGCCCCGGGGAGCTGTTTTTT. This gives the protein CASSVAATSPGELFF.

There are a few counts of this clone. The chain carries TRBV5-1 and TRBJ2-7, with D possibly matching TRBD2 (5 bases). Germline V lookup: CDR1 SGHRS, CDR2 YFSETQ. The CDR3 is 14 residues long. The germline V and J ends were trimmed by 4 bases and 0 bases, with 11 bases remaining between them. The CDR3 sequence: CASSALGNSYEQYF. CDR3 DNA sequence: TGCGCCAGCAGCGCACTAGGTAACTCCTACGAGCAGTACTTC.

This chain uses TRBV11-2 with TRBJ2-5; TRBD2 might be the D (6 bases). Trimming stripped 2 bases from V and 4 bases from J, with 14 bases between. The CDR3 totals 15 residues. From germline, CDR1 is SGHAT and CDR2 FQNNGV. The CDR3 DNA is TGTGCCAGCAGCTTAATAGGTCAGGGAGGAGAGACCCAGTACTTC. This encodes CASSLIGQGGETQYF.

The chain joins TRBV11-3 to TRBJ2-2, with 7 bases that match TRBD2. Trimming removed 4 bases from V and 6 bases from J; junction bases left unmatched: 5. The CDR3 is 14 residues long. Germline V gene sequence: CDR1 SGHNT, CDR2 YENEEA. Written as DNA, the CDR3 is TGTGCCAGCAGCTCCCGCGGGGGTCCCGGGGAGCTGTTTTTT. Amino acid sequence: CASSSRGGPGELFF.